The TCR beta chain described here comes from a study of cytotoxic CD8 clonotypes in ibrutinib-treated CLL. Study-level information: Across the patients, some eleven were relapsed/refractory, roughly 14 treatment-naive and roughly 18 IGHV unmutated. Response sampling took place at median 12 months of treatment, range 6 to 36.

Method: immunoSEQ multiplex PCR; TCRdb's copy keeps in-frame clones and lacks some. The sample consists of 20,000 to 30,000 clones, 60% to 80% of them appearing once. On this clone itself: The antigen remains undetermined.

Regarding the study as a whole: Clonotypes that were public were uncommon, and they contracted or stayed stable on treatment.

This TCR was sampled from a human donor with chronic lymphocytic leukemia. This specimen consisted of PBMCs, obtained at disease progression, from a patient treated with ibrutinib.

CDR3 DNA: TGTGCCAGCAAATCCCCAGGCGCCGGGGAGCTGTTTTTT. The encoded protein is CASKSPGAGELFF. The gene calls are TRBV2 and TRBJ2-2; D unresolved. V shed 7 bases and J shed 6 bases, with 12 bases lying between them. This CDR3 comprises 13 residues. The germline V gene has CDR1 SNHLY and CDR2 FYNNEI.